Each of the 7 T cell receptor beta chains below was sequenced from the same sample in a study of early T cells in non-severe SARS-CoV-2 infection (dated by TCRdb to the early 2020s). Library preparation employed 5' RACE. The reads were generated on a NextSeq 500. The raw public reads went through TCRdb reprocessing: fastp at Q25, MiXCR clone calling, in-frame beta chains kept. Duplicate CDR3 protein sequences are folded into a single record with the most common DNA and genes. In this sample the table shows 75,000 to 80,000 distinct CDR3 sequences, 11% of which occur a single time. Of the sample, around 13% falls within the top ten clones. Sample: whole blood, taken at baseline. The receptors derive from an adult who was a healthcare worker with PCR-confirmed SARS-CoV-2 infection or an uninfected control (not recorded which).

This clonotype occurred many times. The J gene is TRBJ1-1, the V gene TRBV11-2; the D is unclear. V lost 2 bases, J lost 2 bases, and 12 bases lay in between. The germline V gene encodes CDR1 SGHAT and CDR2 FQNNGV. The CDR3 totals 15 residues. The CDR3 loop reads CASSLLRTSNTEAFF. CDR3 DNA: TGTGCCAGCAGCTTATTAAGGACTTCTAACACTGAAGCTTTCTTT. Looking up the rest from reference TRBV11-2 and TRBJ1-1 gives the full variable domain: EAGVAQSPRYKIIEKRQSVAFWCNPISGHATLYWYQQILGQGPKLLIQFQNNGVVDDSQLPKDRFSAERLKGVDSTLKIQPAKLEDSAVYLCASSLLRTSNTEAFFGQGTRLTVV.

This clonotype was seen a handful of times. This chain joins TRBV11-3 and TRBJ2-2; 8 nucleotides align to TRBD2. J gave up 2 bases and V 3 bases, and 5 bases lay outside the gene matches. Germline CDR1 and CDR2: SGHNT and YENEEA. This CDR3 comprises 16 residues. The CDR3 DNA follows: TGTGCCAGCAGCTTGGGACTAGAGAGAAACACCGGGGAGCTGTTTTTT. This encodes CASSLGLERNTGELFF.

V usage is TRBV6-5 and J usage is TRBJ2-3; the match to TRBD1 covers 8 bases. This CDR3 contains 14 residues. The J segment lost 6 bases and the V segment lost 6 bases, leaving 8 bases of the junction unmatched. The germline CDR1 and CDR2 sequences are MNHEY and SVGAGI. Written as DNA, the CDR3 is TGTGCCAGCAGCCCCCCGGACAGGGTGGATACGCAGTATTTT. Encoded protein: CASSPPDRVDTQYF.

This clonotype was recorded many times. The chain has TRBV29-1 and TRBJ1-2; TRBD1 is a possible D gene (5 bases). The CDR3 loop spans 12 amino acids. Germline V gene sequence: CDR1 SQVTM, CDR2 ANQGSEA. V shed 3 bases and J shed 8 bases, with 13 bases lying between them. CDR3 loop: CSVDKGAGGYTF. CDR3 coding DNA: TGCAGCGTTGATAAAGGGGCGGGAGGCTACACCTTC.

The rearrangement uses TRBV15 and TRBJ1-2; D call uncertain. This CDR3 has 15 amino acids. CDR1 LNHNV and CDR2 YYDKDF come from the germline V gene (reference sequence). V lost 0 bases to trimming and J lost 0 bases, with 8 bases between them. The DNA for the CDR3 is TGTGCCACCAGCAGAGATCTTACCTCTAACTATGGCTACACCTTC. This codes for CATSRDLTSNYGYTF.

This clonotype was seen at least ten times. CDR3: CASSFGQGSQPQHF. CDR3 bases: TGTGCCAGCAGTTTCGGACAGGGAAGCCAGCCCCAGCATTTT. The V gene is TRBV6-6, the J gene TRBJ1-5, with 8 bases lining up with TRBD1. Trimming took 4 bases from V and 7 from J; bases not matched to a gene: 6. Germline V lookup: CDR1 MNHNY, CDR2 SVGAGI (reference sequence). This CDR3 has 14 residues.

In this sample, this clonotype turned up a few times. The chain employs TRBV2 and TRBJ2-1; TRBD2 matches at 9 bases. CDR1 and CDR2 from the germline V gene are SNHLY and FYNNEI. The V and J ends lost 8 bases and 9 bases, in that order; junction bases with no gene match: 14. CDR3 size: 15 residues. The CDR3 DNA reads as TGTGCCAGCCTTGGAGAGCTAGCGGGGAGAGGTGAGCAGTTCTTC. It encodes CASLGELAGRGEQFF. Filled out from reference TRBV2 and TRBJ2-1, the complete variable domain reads EPEVTQTPSHQVTQMGQEVILRCVPISNHLYFYWYRQILGQKVEFLVSFYNNEISEKSEIFDDQFSVERPDGSNFTLKIRSTKLEDSAMYFCASLGELAGRGEQFFGPGTRLTVL.